A single sample is the source of the 27 T cell receptor beta chains below, sequenced in a study of cytomegalovirus exposure and HLA in healthy donors. Sequenced by immunoSEQ multiplex PCR; TCRdb stores in-frame clones only, minus some. The sample holds about 98,000 clones, over 75% seen once. Sequenced sample: PBMCs. The receptors were sampled from a man younger than 35 in good health and CMV-seropositive.

Only one count was recorded for this clone. The V and J genes are TRBV5-1 and TRBJ2-1; D is undetermined. CDR3 size: 12 residues. The germline V gene encodes CDR1 SGHRS and CDR2 YFSETQ. V lost 4 bases, J lost 2 bases, and 4 bases lay in between. CDR3 sequence reads: CASSHAYNEQFF. CDR3 sequence (DNA): TGCGCCAGCAGCCATGCCTACAATGAGCAGTTCTTC. Together with reference TRBV5-1 and TRBJ2-1, the CDR3 gives the full variable domain: KAGVTQTPRYLIKTRGQQVTLSCSPISGHRSVSWYQQTPGQGLQFLFEYFSETQRNKGNFPGRFSGRQFSNSRSEMNVSTLELGDSALYLCASSHAYNEQFFGPGTRLTVL.

This clone appeared once. The chain employs TRBV5-1 and TRBJ2-5; 11 bases fit TRBD2. The ends lost 4 bases at V and 6 bases at J; junction bases unmatched: 8. CDR1 is SGHRS and CDR2 is YFSETQ in the germline V gene. The CDR3 runs 15 residues. CDR3 bases: TGCGCCAGCAGCATCACTAGCGGGGGTTTAAAGACCCAGTACTTC. This sequence encodes CASSITSGGLKTQYF.

This chain connects TRBV19 to TRBJ2-3; tentatively, D is TRBD1 (5 bases). The CDR3 length is 14 residues. Germline CDR1 is LNHDA and CDR2 is SQIVND (reference sequence). V was clipped by 10 bases and J by 2 bases, with 16 bases between them. The CDR3 loop reads CATSHRGPTDTQYF. Written as DNA, the CDR3 is TGTGCCACCTCCCATAGGGGTCCCACAGATACGCAGTATTTT.

The chain uses TRBV9 and TRBJ2-7, with 7 bases lining up with TRBD1. CDR1 is SGDLS and CDR2 is YYNGEE in the germline V gene. The CDR3 length is 14 residues. Trimming cost V 5 bases and J 6 bases; bases outside gene matches: 11. CDR3 coding DNA: TGTGCCAGCAGTGATAGCACAGGGGTTGGCGAGCAGTACTTC. This codes for CASSDSTGVGEQYF.

The table lists this clone with a few counts. The genes are TRBV2 and TRBJ1-5; a weak D match, TRBD1 (5 bases). Germline V gene lookup returns CDR1 SNHLY and CDR2 FYNNEI. The CDR3 loop spans 13 amino acids. V was clipped by 9 bases and J by 9 bases, with 18 bases between them. The CDR3 region is CASGPAPQGPQHF. The DNA for the CDR3 is TGTGCCAGTGGTCCGGCCCCGCAGGGGCCCCAGCATTTT.

The gene calls are TRBV28 and TRBJ1-2, with no clear D. Germline CDR1 is MDHEN and CDR2 is SYDVKM. There are 15 residues in the CDR3. Trimming shortened V by 7 bases and J by 0 bases, and 15 bases separated the two germline ends. CDR3 amino acids: CASITVAATNYGYTF. The DNA for the CDR3 is TGTGCCAGCATCACGGTGGCAGCGACTAACTATGGCTACACCTTC.

This chain links TRBV4-3 with TRBJ1-3; D is possibly TRBD1 (6 bases). The CDR3 loop spans 19 amino acids. V was shortened by 0 bases and J by 3 bases, with 21 bases between the two germline ends. Per the germline V gene, CDR1 is LGHNA and CDR2 is YSLEER. For the CDR3, the DNA is TGCGCCAGCAGCCAAGAGGTCCGGGGGGCGCGAGTGTATGGAAACACCATATATTTT. Protein sequence: CASSQEVRGARVYGNTIYF.

The chain's CDR3 is CASSWRDRPYEQYF. The CDR3 nucleotides are TGTGCCAGCAGCTGGCGGGACAGGCCCTACGAGCAGTACTTC. The chain has TRBV13 and TRBJ2-7; 8 nucleotides align to TRBD1. The CDR3 runs to 14 residues. Trimming removed 4 bases from V and 2 bases from J; junction bases left unmatched: 4. The germline CDR1 and CDR2 sequences are PRHDT and FYEKMQ (reference sequence).

The rearrangement links TRBV5-4 to TRBJ2-1; the match to TRBD2 covers 13 bases. This CDR3 comprises 14 residues. CDR1 is SGHNT and CDR2 is YYREEE in the germline V gene (reference sequence). With V trimmed by 6 bases and J by 9 bases, 6 bases remained unmatched. The chain's CDR3 is CASKGLAGEGEQFF. The DNA for the CDR3 is TGTGCCAGCAAAGGACTAGCGGGAGAGGGTGAGCAGTTCTTC.

The V and J genes are TRBV29-1 and TRBJ2-7; 10 bases match TRBD2. Germline V gives CDR1 SQVTM, CDR2 ANQGSEA. The J segment lost 1 base and the V segment lost 3 bases, leaving 3 bases of the junction unmatched. This CDR3 is built from 14 residues. CDR3 coding DNA: TGCAGCGTTGAGGGGACTAGCGAATCCTACGAGCAGTACTTC. Residues: CSVEGTSESYEQYF.

The rearrangement links TRBV7-6 to TRBJ2-2; weak D call: TRBD2 (7 bases). This CDR3 contains 14 residues. V shed 5 bases and J shed 7 bases, with 14 bases lying between them. Germline V gene lookup returns CDR1 SGHVS and CDR2 FNYEAQ. The CDR3 region is CASSRTAGIGELFF. The DNA of the CDR3 is TGTGCCAGCAGCCGGACAGCGGGGATCGGGGAGCTGTTTTTT.

This clone showed up just a few times. The genes are TRBV15 and TRBJ2-7, with 11 bases fitting TRBD1. V shed 3 bases, J shed 13 bases, and the junction held 11 bases outside the gene matches. Germline assignment: CDR1 LNHNV and CDR2 YYDKDF (reference sequence). The CDR3 is 14 residues long. CDR3 nucleotide sequence: TGTGCCACCAGCAGGGACAGGGGGCGCATTAGCCCATACTTC. As protein: CATSRDRGRISPYF. The full variable domain, its missing parts supplied by reference TRBV15 and TRBJ2-7, is DAMVIQNPRYQVTQFGKPVTLSCSQTLNHNVMYWYQQKSSQAPKLLFHYYDKDFNNEADTPDNFQSRRPNTSFCFLDIRSPGLGDTAMYLCATSRDRGRISPYFGPGTRLTVT.

V usage is TRBV10-2 and J usage is TRBJ2-5; TRBD2 aligns across 13 bases. This CDR3 has 13 amino acids. V shed 6 bases, J shed 5 bases, and the junction held 0 bases outside the gene matches. Germline CDR1 reads WSHSY; CDR2 reads SAAADI. This chain's CDR3 is CASRLAGGETQYF. The CDR3 nucleotides are TGCGCCAGCAGACTAGCGGGGGGGGAGACCCAGTACTTC.

CDR3 in amino acids: CASSMVSGSYEQYF. CDR3 nucleotides: TGTGCCAGCTCGATGGTTTCGGGGTCCTACGAGCAGTACTTC. This chain joins TRBV18 and TRBJ2-7; tentative D call: TRBD2 (5 bases). This CDR3 comprises 14 residues. V lost 6 bases to trimming and J lost 1 base, with 13 bases between them. Per the germline V gene, CDR1 is KGHSH and CDR2 is LQKENI.

The genes are TRBV5-4 and TRBJ2-1; 7 positions agree with TRBD1. The CDR3 runs to 16 residues. CDR1 is SGHNT, CDR2 YYREEE, per germline (reference sequence). V was pared by 1 base and J by 2 bases, with 6 bases of the junction left unmatched. Written as DNA, the CDR3 is TGTGCCAGCAGCTTGTTAGGGACAGAGACCTACAATGAGCAGTTCTTC. Encoded protein: CASSLLGTETYNEQFF.

The V and J genes are TRBV27 and TRBJ1-1; a possible D gene is TRBD1 (6 bases). Looked up from germline, CDR1 is MNHEY and CDR2 is SMNVEV (reference sequence). The CDR3 has 14 residues. The ends were cut back, 0 bases at V and 7 bases at J, with 12 bases in the middle. The CDR3 nucleotides are TGTGCCAGCAGTTTATCAGGGGGGGCGGTTGAAGCTTTCTTT. As protein: CASSLSGGAVEAFF.

The chain is built from TRBV7-2 and TRBJ1-4, with D unclear. V was pared by 3 bases and J by 6 bases, with 11 bases between. CDR1 is SGHTA and CDR2 is FQGNSA in the germline V gene. The CDR3 spans 14 residues. CDR3 in amino acids: CASSLNRDDEKLFF. Here the CDR3 DNA reads TGTGCCAGCAGCTTGAACCGGGATGATGAAAAACTGTTTTTT.

The rearrangement joins TRBV19 to TRBJ1-5; 7 bases match TRBD1. The CDR3 length is 16 residues. The germline V gene has CDR1 LNHDA and CDR2 SQIVND (reference sequence). Trimming at V came to 6 bases and at J to 1 base, leaving 9 bases not matched to a gene. CDR3 protein: CASSRGAGISNQPQHF. As DNA, the CDR3 is TGTGCCAGTAGCAGGGGGGCAGGGATCAGCAATCAGCCCCAGCATTTT.

In its sample, this clone was seen once. The V gene is TRBV28, the J gene TRBJ1-5; TRBD1 might be the D (6 bases). V shed 1 base and J shed 4 bases, with 11 bases lying between them. The length of the CDR3 is 15 residues. CDR1 is MDHEN, CDR2 SYDVKM, per germline. In DNA, the CDR3 is TGTGCCAGCAGTTTATTGGGGGCGAGGAATCAGCCCCAGCATTTT. As protein: CASSLLGARNQPQHF.

The chain carries TRBV5-1 and TRBJ2-5; 7 nucleotides match TRBD1. Per the germline V gene, CDR1 is SGHRS and CDR2 is YFSETQ. This CDR3 region has 15 residues. The V and J ends lost 3 bases and 2 bases, in that order; junction bases with no gene match: 7. DNA of the CDR3: TGCGCCAGCAGCTCAGGGACAGCGGTACAAGAGACCCAGTACTTC. Protein: CASSSGTAVQETQYF.

CDR3 protein: CASSLTRGGRETQYF. The CDR3 bases are TGTGCCAGCAGTTTAACACGGGGGGGCCGGGAGACCCAGTACTTC. The chain combines TRBV27 with TRBJ2-5, with 8 bases identical to TRBD2. Trimming at V came to 2 bases and at J to 5 bases, leaving 7 bases not matched to a gene. The germline gives CDR1 MNHEY, CDR2 SMNVEV (reference sequence). The CDR3 contains 15 residues.

The chain employs TRBV9 and TRBJ2-1; D is perhaps TRBD2 (6 bases). Trimming removed 1 base at V and 4 bases at J, with 9 bases between. The CDR3 runs to 14 residues. CDR1 is SGDLS and CDR2 is YYNGEE in the germline V gene. The CDR3 sequence: CASSVWEEYNEQFF. Written as DNA, the CDR3 is TGTGCCAGCAGCGTATGGGAGGAGTACAATGAGCAGTTCTTC.

The chain joins TRBV5-1 to TRBJ2-4; 8 bases map to TRBD2. Trimming at V came to 2 bases and at J to 0 bases, leaving 10 bases not matched to a gene. This CDR3 has 18 amino acids. CDR1 and CDR2 from the germline V gene are SGHRS and YFSETQ. The CDR3 DNA reads TGCGCCAGCAGCTTTTCAGCGGGAGAGGGATTAGCCAAAAACATTCAGTACTTC. Residues: CASSFSAGEGLAKNIQYF. The full variable domain, rest sourced from reference TRBV5-1 and TRBJ2-4, is KAGVTQTPRYLIKTRGQQVTLSCSPISGHRSVSWYQQTPGQGLQFLFEYFSETQRNKGNFPGRFSGRQFSNSRSEMNVSTLELGDSALYLCASSFSAGEGLAKNIQYFGAGTRLSVL.

The rearrangement joins TRBV7-9 to TRBJ1-1; the D gene is possibly TRBD1 (6 bases). The CDR3 loop spans 16 amino acids. The germline gives CDR1 SEHNR, CDR2 FQNEAQ (reference sequence). The V and J ends lost 5 bases and 0 bases respectively, with 16 bases between them. CDR3 sequence reads: CASSLRGMGMNTEAFF. For the CDR3, the DNA is TGTGCCAGCAGCCTTAGGGGGATGGGGATGAACACTGAAGCTTTCTTT.

The V and J genes are TRBV7-9 and TRBJ1-6, with TRBD1 as a possible D gene (6 bases). Looked up from germline, CDR1 is SEHNR and CDR2 is FQNEAQ (reference sequence). The CDR3 sequence is 18 residues long. Trimming shortened V by 2 bases and J by 5 bases, and 19 bases separated the two germline ends. The CDR3 region is CASSLYTSGTHNNSPLHF. CDR3 DNA: TGTGCCAGCAGCTTATACACCTCAGGGACACATAATAATTCACCCCTCCACTTT.

The rearrangement links TRBV4-3 to TRBJ2-7; TRBD1 aligns across 8 bases. The CDR3 has 14 residues. The V and J ends lost 0 bases and 5 bases, in that order; junction bases with no gene match: 3. Per the germline V gene, CDR1 is LGHNA and CDR2 is YSLEER. The CDR3 sequence: CASSQDQGANEQYF. The DNA for the CDR3 is TGCGCCAGCAGCCAAGATCAGGGGGCGAACGAGCAGTACTTC.

This clone showed up just a few times. This rearrangement joins TRBV19 to TRBJ1-2; 9 bases are shared with TRBD1. V was pared by 7 bases and J by 3 bases, with 6 bases of the junction left unmatched. Looked up from germline, CDR1 is LNHDA and CDR2 is SQIVND (reference sequence). There are 14 residues in the CDR3. CDR3 bases: TGTGCCAGTAAGAGGGACAGGGCAGACTATGGCTACACCTTC. Its translation: CASKRDRADYGYTF.